The 9 T cell receptor beta chains presented below share a single source sample, sequenced in a study of identical twins. Using its own MiXCR run on the 5' RACE reads, TCRdb lists one record per CDR3 protein. The sample has 420,000 or so distinct CDR3 sequences, roughly 18% seen once; the top ten hold about 12%. The material sequenced was naive T cells sorted from blood. The receptors were sampled from a man aged 50-59 years in good health.

This clonotype turned up a few times. V usage is TRBV5-8 and J usage is TRBJ1-1, with a tentative D call TRBD1 (5 bases). The V gene's germline CDR1 is SGHTS and CDR2 YDEGEE. Trimming took 1 base from V and 4 from J, leaving 8 bases between them. The CDR3 is made up of 13 amino acids. The CDR3 nucleotides read TGTGCCAGCAGCTTGTGGGGCGGCACTGAAGCTTTCTTT. Translating it yields CASSLWGGTEAFF.

This clonotype has at least ten counts. This chain joins TRBV20-1 and TRBJ1-2; D is ambiguous. The germline V gene encodes CDR1 DFQATT and CDR2 SNEGSKA (reference sequence). The CDR3 runs to 13 residues. The V and J ends lost 5 bases and 4 bases respectively, with 14 bases between them. The DNA for the CDR3 is TGCAGTGCTCCGAAGGCATACGGCTATGGCTACACCTTC. It encodes CSAPKAYGYGYTF.

This chain links TRBV24-1 with TRBJ2-7, with 7 bases fitting TRBD1. The CDR3 is made up of 15 amino acids. V lost 2 bases and J lost 5; bases outside the gene matches: 8. Germline CDR1 KGHDR, CDR2 SFDVKD. CDR3 region: CATSDSGRGSNEQYF. The CDR3 nucleotides are TGTGCCACCAGTGATTCAGGCAGGGGGAGCAACGAGCAGTACTTC.

This clonotype was seen repeatedly, ten times or more. The chain is built from TRBV10-3 and TRBJ2-7; no firm D call. Germline V CDR1 and CDR2: ENHRY, SYGVKD. V lost 0 bases and J 1 base, leaving 7 bases between the germline ends. The CDR3 covers 14 residues. In DNA, the CDR3 is TGTGCCATCAGTGAGTCGGACGGATCCTACGAGCAGTACTTC. Protein product: CAISESDGSYEQYF.

This clonotype turned up a few times. Here the CDR3 DNA reads TGTGCCAGCAGTTACTCTACCACGGGAGGTAGGCTCGAGCAGTACTTC. Translating gives CASSYSTTGGRLEQYF. The J gene is TRBJ2-7, the V gene TRBV6-2 or TRBV6-3; 7 bases match TRBD2. CDR1 is MNHEY and CDR2 is SVGEGT in the germline V gene. With V trimmed by 0 bases and J by 6 bases, 11 bases remained unmatched. The CDR3 sequence is 16 residues long.

In this sample, this clonotype turned up a few times. The gene calls are TRBV12-3 or TRBV12-4 and TRBJ2-7; possibly TRBD1 for D (5 bases). The CDR3 is made up of 14 amino acids. The V end was cut by 1 base, the J end by 6 bases, with 13 bases between. This CDR3 reads CASSLVGPVGEQYF. CDR3 DNA sequence: TGTGCCAGCAGTTTAGTGGGGCCTGTGGGCGAGCAGTACTTC.

This clonotype was seen more than once but under ten times. The J gene is TRBJ2-5, the V gene TRBV4-3; D unclear. The CDR3 totals 13 residues. The germline gives CDR1 LGHNA, CDR2 YSLEER. The germline V and J ends were trimmed by 4 bases and 4 bases, with 10 bases remaining between them. CDR3 sequence: CASSPIYGETQYF. DNA for the CDR3: TGCGCCAGCAGCCCGATCTATGGAGAGACCCAGTACTTC.

There are a few counts of this clonotype. The V and J genes are TRBV20-1 and TRBJ1-5; D possibly corresponds to TRBD1 (5 bases). The V gene lost 4 bases and the J gene lost 4 bases, with 11 bases spanning the gap. This CDR3 region has 13 residues. The germline CDR1 and CDR2 sequences are DFQATT and SNEGSKA (reference sequence). CDR3 sequence: CSAKWAGNQPQHF. CDR3 sequence (DNA): TGCAGTGCTAAGTGGGCAGGGAATCAGCCCCAGCATTTT.

This clonotype was observed a few times. The chain carries TRBV11-2 and TRBJ2-1, with D perhaps assigned TRBD1 or TRBD2 (5 bases each). V shed 2 bases and J shed 6 bases, with 8 bases lying between them. This CDR3 is 13 amino acids long. Germline lookup yields CDR1 SGHAT and CDR2 FQNNGV. CDR3: CASSLTGANEQFF. The CDR3 nucleotides are TGTGCCAGCAGCTTAACCGGGGCCAATGAGCAGTTCTTC.